The next 5 T cell receptor beta chains were all read from a single sample in a study of molecular identifiers for immune sequencing clone quantification. TCRdb analysed the PCR reads with MiXCR anew, one entry per CDR3 protein. The table shows 600,000 to 650,000 distinct CDR3 sequences, with just under 20% occurring only once. Sequences were obtained from naive CD8+ T cells from blood, with Jurkat cell RNA spiked in. Subset denoted: FACS-sorted CD8+CD4-CCR7+CD45RA+ naive T cells. The receptors stem from a human donor in good health. Some libraries in this study had Jurkat cell RNA spiked in.

A note on this clonotype: This may come from a read error, since a much larger clone is one base off. This chain connects TRBV4-3 to TRBJ2-7; D assignment may be TRBD1 or TRBD2 (5 bases each). CDR3 length: 14 amino acids. Germline CDR1 is LGHNA and CDR2 is YSLEER. CDR3 bases: TGCGCCAGCAGCCACGGGACCGCCGACTACGAGCTGTACTTC. Its protein is CASSHGTADYELYF.

This clonotype was found many times. The V call is TRBV5-1, the J call TRBJ2-7, with D possibly being TRBD1 (6 bases). V lost 6 bases and J lost 3, with 16 bases in between. Germline V lookup: CDR1 SGHRS, CDR2 YFSETQ. The CDR3 totals 14 residues. The CDR3 DNA sequence: TGCGCCAGCAAAGACCGGGACACTAACTACGAGCAGTACTTC. Encoded protein: CASKDRDTNYEQYF.

This clonotype came up many times. The chain is built from TRBV7-9 and TRBJ2-7, with 8 bases fitting TRBD2. Germline-derived CDR1 and CDR2 are SEHNR and FQNEAQ (reference sequence). The CDR3 runs to 16 residues. V was clipped by 2 bases and J by 0 bases; unmatched bases: 6. The CDR3 DNA reads TGTGCCAGCAGCTTACCTAGCGGGCCTAGCTCCTACGAGCAGTACTTC. This gives the protein CASSLPSGPSSYEQYF.

This clonotype was counted ten times or more. The V call is TRBV7-9, the J call TRBJ1-1, with D maybe TRBD1 (6 bases). The CDR3 consists of 12 residues. With 5 bases removed from V and 4 bases from J, the gap between germline ends came to 8 bases. CDR1 and CDR2 from the germline V gene are SEHNR and FQNEAQ (reference sequence). This chain's CDR3 is CASSAGVTEAFF. As DNA, the CDR3 is TGTGCCAGCAGCGCAGGGGTCACTGAAGCTTTCTTT.

This clonotype was picked up many times. The V call is TRBV6-6, the J call TRBJ2-7; TRBD2 might be the D (5 bases). From germline, CDR1 is MNHNY and CDR2 SVGAGI (reference sequence). The length of the CDR3 is 16 residues. V was trimmed by 6 bases and J by 0 bases, leaving 18 bases between them. DNA of the CDR3: TGTGCCAGCAGCCCCCTCAGGACGGGGAGCTCCTACGAGCAGTACTTC. Protein sequence: CASSPLRTGSSYEQYF.